This entry features one T cell receptor beta chain sequence. This sample was included in a study of blood T cell repertoires in COVID-19. Looking at the study overall: Specimens from acute and convalescent COVID-19 originated in the United States, Italy and Spain. T cells, B-cell-depleted T cells, or PBMCs supplied cDNA or gDNA.

Trimming took off 5 bases at V and 3 bases at J, with 12 bases between the two ends. Germline V gene lookup returns CDR1 GTSNPN and CDR2 SVGIG (reference sequence). CDR3 length: 13 residues. Original handling: The authors estimated nucleated cell counts from reference gene primer amplification. Some clones are missing from TCRdb's copy, which holds only in-frame ones; the method was immunoSEQ multiplex PCR. The DNA gave D and trimming, while V, J and clone size come from that table. This table has approximately 130,000 clones, 87% appearing once. Sequenced sample: peripheral blood. J is TRBJ2-3 and V is TRBV30; D gene uncertain. The sequence was collected from a woman between 45 and 60 years old with acute or convalescent COVID-19. The CDR3 DNA reads as TGTGCCTGGTCCTCACAGAAAACAGATACGCAGTATTTT. Its translation is CAWSSQKTDTQYF.